This T cell receptor (beta chain) originates from a study of CD8 T cells in Susac syndrome. Broader study findings: Susac-specific public clones found in total CD8+ repertoires numbered 15 to 20, and those in CD8+ TEMRA repertoires numbered 4 to 6.

Trimming removed 5 bases from V and 3 bases from J, with 14 bases in between. Germline CDR1 reads SQVTM; CDR2 reads ANQGSEA. The CDR3 runs to 13 residues. With random hexamers, about 0.45 to 1 ug RNA was reverse transcribed. Across 54 Vbeta and 13 Jbeta, immunoSEQ multiplex PCR amplified TCR beta CDR3. TCRdb reprocessed the immunoSEQ multiplex PCR reads via MiXCR and lists one record per CDR3 protein. In the table there are some 200,000 distinct CDR3 sequences, 95% of which are singletons. This clonotype appeared a single time. Antigen unknown. J is TRBJ2-7 and V is TRBV29-1, with D possibly TRBD1 on 6 matching bases. What was sequenced was CD8+ T cells from PBMCs. The receptor was derived from a human donor with Susac syndrome. The CDR3 nucleotides are TGCAGCGTTAGCCAGGGGATTAACTACGAGCAGTACTTC. Its protein product is CSVSQGINYEQYF.